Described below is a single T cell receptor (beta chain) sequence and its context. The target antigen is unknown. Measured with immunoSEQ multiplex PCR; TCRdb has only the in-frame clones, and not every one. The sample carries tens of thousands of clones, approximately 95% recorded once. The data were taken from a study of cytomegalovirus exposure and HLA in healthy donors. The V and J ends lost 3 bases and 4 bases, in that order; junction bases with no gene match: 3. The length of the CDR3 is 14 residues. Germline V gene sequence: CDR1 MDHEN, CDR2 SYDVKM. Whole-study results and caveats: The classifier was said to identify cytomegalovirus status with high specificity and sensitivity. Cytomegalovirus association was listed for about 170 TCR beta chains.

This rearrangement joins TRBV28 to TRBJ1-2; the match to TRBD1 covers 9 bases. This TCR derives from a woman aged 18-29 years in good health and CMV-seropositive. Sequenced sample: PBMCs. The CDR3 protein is CASSLVTGGYGYTF. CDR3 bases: TGTGCCAGCAGTTTGGTGACAGGGGGCTATGGCTACACCTTC.